The clone carrying this TCR beta chain was seen a few times. RNA transcripts were the source from which TCR beta CDR3 regions were amplified. HTBI primers were employed in first-round RT-PCR, then a second-round multiplex PCR followed. Via MiXCR, TCRdb re-called the multiplex PCR reads, giving one row per CDR3 protein. The sample lists about 1.2 million distinct CDR3 sequences; less than 45% were seen once. Recruitment covered hyperthyroidism patients aged 18 to 65 whose new diagnosis was of under 2 months' duration. Germline V gene sequence: CDR1 LNHDA, CDR2 SQIVND (reference sequence). There are 11 residues in the CDR3. V lost 11 bases to trimming and J lost 1 base, with 8 bases between them. The data were taken from a study of Graves' ophthalmopathy and Graves' hyperthyroidism. Study in general: Stable hyperthyroidism meant no ophthalmopathy within 18 months of follow-up.

The sequence was collected from an adult man with Graves' hyperthyroidism. The chain joins TRBV19 to TRBJ1-1, with unresolved D. The sequenced material came from peripheral blood or thyroid tissue (not recorded which). The CDR3 spells CAELGNTEAFF. The DNA of the CDR3 is TGTGCCGAGTTGGGGAACACTGAAGCTTTCTTT.